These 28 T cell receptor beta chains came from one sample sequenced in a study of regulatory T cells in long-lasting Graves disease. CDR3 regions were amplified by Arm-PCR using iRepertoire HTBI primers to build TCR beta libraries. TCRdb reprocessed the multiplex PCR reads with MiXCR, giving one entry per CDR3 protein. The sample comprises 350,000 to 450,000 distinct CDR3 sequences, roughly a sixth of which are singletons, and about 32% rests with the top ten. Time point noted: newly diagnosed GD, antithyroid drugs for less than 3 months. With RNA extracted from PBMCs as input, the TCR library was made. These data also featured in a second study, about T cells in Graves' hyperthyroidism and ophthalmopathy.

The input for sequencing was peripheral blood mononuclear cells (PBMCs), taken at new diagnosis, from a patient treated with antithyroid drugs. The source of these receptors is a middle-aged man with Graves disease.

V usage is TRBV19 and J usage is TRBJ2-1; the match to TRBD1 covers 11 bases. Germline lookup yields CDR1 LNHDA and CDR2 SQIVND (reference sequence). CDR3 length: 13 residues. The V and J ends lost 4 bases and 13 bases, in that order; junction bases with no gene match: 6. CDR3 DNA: TGTGCCAGTAGTACCCCGGACAGGGGGCGCCAGTTCTTC. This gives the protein CASSTPDRGRQFF.

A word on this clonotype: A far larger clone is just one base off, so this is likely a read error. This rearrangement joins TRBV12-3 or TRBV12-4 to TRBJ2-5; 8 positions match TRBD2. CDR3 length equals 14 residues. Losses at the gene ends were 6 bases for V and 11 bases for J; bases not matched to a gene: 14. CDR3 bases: TGTGCCAGCAGCGGCGTATCGGGGGGGAATGAGCAGTACTTC. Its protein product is CASSGVSGGNEQYF.

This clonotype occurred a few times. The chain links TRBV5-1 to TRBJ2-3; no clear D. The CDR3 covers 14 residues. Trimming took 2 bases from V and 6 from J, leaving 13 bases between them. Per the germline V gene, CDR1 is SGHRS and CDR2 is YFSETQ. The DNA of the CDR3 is TGCGCCAGCAGCTTTTTCGGGCAATGGGATACGCAGTATTTT. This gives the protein CASSFFGQWDTQYF.

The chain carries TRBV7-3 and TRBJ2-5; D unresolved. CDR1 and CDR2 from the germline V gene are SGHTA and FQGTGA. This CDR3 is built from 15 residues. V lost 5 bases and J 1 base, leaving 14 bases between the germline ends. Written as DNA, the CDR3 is TGTGCCAGCAGCCCCAGTCGAGCGCCCCAAGAGACCCAGTACTTC. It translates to CASSPSRAPQETQYF.

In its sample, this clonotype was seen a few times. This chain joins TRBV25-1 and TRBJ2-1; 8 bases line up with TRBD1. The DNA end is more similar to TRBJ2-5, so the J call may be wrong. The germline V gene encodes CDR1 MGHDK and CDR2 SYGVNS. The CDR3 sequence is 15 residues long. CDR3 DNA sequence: TGTGCCAGCAGTTCGGGACAGGACAATATGGGGACCCAGTACTTC. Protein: CASSSGQDNMGTQYF.

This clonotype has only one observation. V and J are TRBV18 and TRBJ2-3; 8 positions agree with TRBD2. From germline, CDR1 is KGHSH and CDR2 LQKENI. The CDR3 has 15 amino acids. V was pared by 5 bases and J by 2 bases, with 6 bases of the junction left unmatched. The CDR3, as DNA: TGTGCCAGCTCAGGAATAGCGGGGCCCACAGATACGCAGTATTTT. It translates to CASSGIAGPTDTQYF.

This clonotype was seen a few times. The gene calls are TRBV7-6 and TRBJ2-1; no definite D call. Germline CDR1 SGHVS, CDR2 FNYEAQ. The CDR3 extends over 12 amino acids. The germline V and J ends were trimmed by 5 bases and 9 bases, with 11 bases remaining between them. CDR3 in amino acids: CASSPPLAEQFF. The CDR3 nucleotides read TGTGCCAGCAGCCCCCCGCTTGCTGAGCAGTTCTTC. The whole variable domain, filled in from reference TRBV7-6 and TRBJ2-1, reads GAGVSQSPRYKVTKRGQDVALRCDPISGHVSLYWYRQALGQGPEFLTYFNYEAQQDKSGLPNDRFSAERPEGSISTLTIQRTEQRDSAMYRCASSPPLAEQFFGPGTRLTVL.

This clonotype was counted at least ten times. CDR3 in amino acids: CASPALGGSYNEQFF. Here the CDR3 DNA reads TGTGCCAGCCCCGCTCTGGGGGGCTCCTACAATGAGCAGTTCTTC. V usage is TRBV5-4 and J usage is TRBJ2-1; maybe TRBD2 (6 bases). V lost 7 bases to trimming and J lost 0 bases, with 14 bases between them. CDR3 size: 15 residues. The germline V gene has CDR1 SGHNT and CDR2 YYREEE (reference sequence).

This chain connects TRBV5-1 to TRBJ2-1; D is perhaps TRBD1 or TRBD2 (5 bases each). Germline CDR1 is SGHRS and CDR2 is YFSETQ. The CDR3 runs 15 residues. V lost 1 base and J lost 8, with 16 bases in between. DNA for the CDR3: TGCGCCAGCAGCTTGAACCCAGGGACCCACGATGAGCAGTTCTTC. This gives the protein CASSLNPGTHDEQFF.

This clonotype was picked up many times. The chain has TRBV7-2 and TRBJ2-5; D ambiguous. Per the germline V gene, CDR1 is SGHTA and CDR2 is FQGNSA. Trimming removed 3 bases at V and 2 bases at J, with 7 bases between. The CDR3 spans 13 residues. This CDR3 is CASSFFGQETQYF. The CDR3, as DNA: TGTGCCAGCAGCTTCTTTGGGCAAGAGACCCAGTACTTC.

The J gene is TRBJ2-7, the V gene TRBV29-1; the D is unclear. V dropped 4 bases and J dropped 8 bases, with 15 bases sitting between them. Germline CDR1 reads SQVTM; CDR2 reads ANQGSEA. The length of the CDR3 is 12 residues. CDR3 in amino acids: CSVVGRDTKQYF. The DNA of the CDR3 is TGCAGCGTTGTTGGCAGAGATACGAAGCAGTACTTC.

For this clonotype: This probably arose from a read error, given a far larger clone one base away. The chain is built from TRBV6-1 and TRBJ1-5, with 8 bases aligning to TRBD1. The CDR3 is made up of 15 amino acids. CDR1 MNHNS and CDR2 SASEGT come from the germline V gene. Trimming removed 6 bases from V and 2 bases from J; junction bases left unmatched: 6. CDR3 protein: CASSRTGWGNQPQHF. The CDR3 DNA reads TGTGCCAGCAGCCGGACAGGGTGGGGCAATCAGCCCCAGCATTTT.

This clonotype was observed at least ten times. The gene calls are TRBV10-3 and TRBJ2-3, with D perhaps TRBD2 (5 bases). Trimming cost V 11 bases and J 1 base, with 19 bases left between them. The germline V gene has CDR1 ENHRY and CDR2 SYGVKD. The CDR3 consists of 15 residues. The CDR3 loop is CAAGYGRVGTDTQYF. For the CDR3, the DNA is TGTGCCGCCGGATATGGGAGAGTAGGCACAGATACGCAGTATTTT.

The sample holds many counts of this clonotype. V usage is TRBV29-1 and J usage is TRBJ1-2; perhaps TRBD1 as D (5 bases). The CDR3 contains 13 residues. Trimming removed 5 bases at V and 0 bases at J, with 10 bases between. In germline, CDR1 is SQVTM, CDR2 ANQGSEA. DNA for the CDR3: TGCAGCGTTACGACAGAGACTAACTATGGCTACACCTTC. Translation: CSVTTETNYGYTF.

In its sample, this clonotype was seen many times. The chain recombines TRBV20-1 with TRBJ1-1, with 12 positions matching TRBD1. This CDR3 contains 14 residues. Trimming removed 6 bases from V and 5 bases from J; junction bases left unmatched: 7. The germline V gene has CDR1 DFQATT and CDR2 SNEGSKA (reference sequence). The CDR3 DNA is TGCAGTGCACCGGGGACAGGGGGCTGGACTGAAGCTTTCTTT. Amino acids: CSAPGTGGWTEAFF.

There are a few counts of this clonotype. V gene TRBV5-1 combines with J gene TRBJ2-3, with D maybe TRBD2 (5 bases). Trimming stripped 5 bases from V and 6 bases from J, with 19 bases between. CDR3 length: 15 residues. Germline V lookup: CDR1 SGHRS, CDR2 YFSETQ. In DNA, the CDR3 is TGCGCCAGCAGTCTTAGCGAGGTCCCCCGGGATACGCAGTATTTT. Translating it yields CASSLSEVPRDTQYF. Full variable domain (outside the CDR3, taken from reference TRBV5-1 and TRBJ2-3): KAGVTQTPRYLIKTRGQQVTLSCSPISGHRSVSWYQQTPGQGLQFLFEYFSETQRNKGNFPGRFSGRQFSNSRSEMNVSTLELGDSALYLCASSLSEVPRDTQYFGPGTRLTVL.

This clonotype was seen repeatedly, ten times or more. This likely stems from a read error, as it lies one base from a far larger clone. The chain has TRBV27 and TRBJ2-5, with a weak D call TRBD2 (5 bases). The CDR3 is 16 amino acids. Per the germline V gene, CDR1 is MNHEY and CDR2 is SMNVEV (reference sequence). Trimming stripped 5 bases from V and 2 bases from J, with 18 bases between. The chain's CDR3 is CASSDPKVGGQETQYF. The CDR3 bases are TGTGCCAGCAGTGATCCGAAAGTAGGCGGGCAAGAGACCCAGTACTTC.

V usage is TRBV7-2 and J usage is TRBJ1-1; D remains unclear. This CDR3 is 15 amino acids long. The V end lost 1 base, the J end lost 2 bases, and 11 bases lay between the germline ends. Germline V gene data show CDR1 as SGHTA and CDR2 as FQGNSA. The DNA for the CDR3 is TGTGCCAGCAGCTTAGGTGCCACAGAAAACACTGAAGCTTTCTTT. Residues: CASSLGATENTEAFF.

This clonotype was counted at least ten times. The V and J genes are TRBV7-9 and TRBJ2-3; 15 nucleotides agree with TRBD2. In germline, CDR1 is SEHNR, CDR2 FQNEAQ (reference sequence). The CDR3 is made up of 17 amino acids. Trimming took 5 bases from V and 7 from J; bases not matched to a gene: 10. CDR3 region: CASSPEGTSGGKYTQYF. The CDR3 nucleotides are TGTGCCAGCAGCCCGGAGGGGACTAGCGGGGGGAAGTATACGCAGTATTTT.

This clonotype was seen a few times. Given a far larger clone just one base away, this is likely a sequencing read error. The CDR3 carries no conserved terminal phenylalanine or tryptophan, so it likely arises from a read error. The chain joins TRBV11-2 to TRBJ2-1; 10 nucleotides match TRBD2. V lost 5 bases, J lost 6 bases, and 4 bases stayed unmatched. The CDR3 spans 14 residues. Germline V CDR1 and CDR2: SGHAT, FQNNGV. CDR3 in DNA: TGTGCCAGCAGCCAATCTAGCGGGGGCAATGAGCAGTTCCTC. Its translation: CASSQSSGGNEQFL.

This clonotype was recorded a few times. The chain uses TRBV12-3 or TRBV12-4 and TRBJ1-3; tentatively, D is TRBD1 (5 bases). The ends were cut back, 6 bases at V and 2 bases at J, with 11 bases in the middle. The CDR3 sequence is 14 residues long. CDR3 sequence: CASRAGRAGNTIYF. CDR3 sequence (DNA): TGTGCCAGCAGAGCCGGCAGGGCTGGAAACACCATATATTTT.

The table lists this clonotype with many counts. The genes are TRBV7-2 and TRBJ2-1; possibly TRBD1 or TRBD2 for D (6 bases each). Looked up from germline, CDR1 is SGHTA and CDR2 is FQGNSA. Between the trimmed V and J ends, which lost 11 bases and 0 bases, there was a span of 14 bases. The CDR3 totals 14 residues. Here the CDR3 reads CAGGRAGSYNEQFF. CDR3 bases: TGTGCCGGGGGGCGGGCCGGCTCCTACAATGAGCAGTTCTTC.

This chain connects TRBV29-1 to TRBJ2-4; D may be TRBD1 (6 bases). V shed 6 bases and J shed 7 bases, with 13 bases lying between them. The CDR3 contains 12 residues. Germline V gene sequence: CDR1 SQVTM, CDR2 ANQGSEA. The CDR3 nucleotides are TGCAGCGTGGCTCTTACAGGGAACATTCAGTACTTC. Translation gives CSVALTGNIQYF.

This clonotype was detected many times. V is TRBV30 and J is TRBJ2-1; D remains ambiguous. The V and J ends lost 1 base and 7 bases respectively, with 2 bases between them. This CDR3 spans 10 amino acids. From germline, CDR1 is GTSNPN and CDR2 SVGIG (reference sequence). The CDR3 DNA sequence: TGTGCCTGGAGTGAGAATGAGCAGTTCTTC. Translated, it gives CAWSENEQFF.

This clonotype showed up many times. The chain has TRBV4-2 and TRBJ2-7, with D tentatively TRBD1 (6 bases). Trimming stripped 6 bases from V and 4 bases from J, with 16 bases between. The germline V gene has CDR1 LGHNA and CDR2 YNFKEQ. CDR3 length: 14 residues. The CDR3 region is CASSPLQGVYEQYF. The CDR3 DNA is TGTGCCAGCAGTCCCCTACAGGGAGTTTACGAGCAGTACTTC.

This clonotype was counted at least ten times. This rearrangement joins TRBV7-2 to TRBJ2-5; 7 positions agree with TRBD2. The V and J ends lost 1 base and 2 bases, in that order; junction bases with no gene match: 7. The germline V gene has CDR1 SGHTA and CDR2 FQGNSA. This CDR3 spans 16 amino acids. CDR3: CASSLVASGGQETQYF. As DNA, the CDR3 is TGTGCCAGCAGCTTAGTCGCTTCGGGAGGACAAGAGACCCAGTACTTC.

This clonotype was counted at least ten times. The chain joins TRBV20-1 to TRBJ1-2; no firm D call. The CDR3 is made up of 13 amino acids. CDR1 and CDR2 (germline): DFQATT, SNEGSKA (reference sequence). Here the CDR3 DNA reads TGCAGCGCTCGGAGGGTGACTAACTATGGCTACACCTTC. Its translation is CSARRVTNYGYTF.

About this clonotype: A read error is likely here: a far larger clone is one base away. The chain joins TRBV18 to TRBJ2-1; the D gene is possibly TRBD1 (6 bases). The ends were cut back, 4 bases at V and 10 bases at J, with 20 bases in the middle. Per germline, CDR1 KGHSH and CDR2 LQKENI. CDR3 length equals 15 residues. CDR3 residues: CASSLRQASSYEQFF. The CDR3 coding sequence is TGTGCCAGCTCACTACGACAGGCTAGCTCCTACGAGCAGTTCTTC.